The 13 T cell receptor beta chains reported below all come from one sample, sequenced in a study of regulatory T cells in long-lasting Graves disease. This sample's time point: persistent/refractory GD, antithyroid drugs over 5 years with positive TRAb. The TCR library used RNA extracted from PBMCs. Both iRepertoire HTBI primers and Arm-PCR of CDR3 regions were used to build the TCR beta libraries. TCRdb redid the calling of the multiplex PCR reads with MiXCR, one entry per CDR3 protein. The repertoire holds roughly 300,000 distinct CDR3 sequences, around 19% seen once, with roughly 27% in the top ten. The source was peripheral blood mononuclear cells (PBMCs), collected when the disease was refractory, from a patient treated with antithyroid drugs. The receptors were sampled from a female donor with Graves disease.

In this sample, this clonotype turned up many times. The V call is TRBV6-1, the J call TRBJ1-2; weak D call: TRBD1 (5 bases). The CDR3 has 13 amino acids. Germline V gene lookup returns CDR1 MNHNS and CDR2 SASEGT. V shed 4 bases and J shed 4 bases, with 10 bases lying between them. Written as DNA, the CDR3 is TGTGCCAGCAGTGCCTACAGGCTCTATGGCTACACCTTC. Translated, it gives CASSAYRLYGYTF.

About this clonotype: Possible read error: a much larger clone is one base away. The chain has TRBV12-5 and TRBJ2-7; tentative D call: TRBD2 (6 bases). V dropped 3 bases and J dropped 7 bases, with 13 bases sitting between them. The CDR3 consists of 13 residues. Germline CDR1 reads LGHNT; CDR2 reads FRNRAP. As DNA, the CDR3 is TGTGCTAGTGGTTTTGGGACTGGTGGGGAGCAGTACTTC. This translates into CASGFGTGGEQYF.

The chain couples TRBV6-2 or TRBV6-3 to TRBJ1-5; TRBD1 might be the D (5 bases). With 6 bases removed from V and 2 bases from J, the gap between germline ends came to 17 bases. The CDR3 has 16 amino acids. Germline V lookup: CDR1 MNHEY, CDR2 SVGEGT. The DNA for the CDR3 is TGTGCCAGCAGGAACCAGGAGGGGATGGGCAATCAGCCCCAGCATTTT. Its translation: CASRNQEGMGNQPQHF.

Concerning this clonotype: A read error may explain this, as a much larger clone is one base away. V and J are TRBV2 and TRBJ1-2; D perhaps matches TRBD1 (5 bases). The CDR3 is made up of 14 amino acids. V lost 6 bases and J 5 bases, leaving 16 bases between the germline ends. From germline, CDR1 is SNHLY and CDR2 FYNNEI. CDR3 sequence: CASSQQAEGYGYTF. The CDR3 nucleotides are TGTGCCAGCAGCCAACAGGCTGAGGGGTATGGCTACACCTTC.

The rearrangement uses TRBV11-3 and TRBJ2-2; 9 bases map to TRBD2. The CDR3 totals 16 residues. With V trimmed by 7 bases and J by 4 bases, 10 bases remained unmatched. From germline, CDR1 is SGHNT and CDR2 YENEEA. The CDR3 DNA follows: TGTGCCAGCACCGGCGGGGGGGCAGCCCGCACCGGGGAGCTGTTTTTT. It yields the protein CASTGGGAARTGELFF. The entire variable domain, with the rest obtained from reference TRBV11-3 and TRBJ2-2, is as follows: EAGVVQSPRYKIIEKKQPVAFWCNPISGHNTLYWYLQNLGQGPELLIRYENEEAVDDSQLPKDRFSAERLKGVDSTLKIQPAELGDSAVYLCASTGGGAARTGELFFGEGSRLTVL.

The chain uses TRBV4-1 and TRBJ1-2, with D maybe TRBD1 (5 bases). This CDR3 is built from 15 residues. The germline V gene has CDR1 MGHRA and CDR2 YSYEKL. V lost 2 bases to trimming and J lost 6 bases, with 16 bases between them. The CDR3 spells CASSQMGRFRDGYTF. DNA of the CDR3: TGCGCCAGCAGCCAAATGGGGCGGTTCAGGGATGGCTACACCTTC.

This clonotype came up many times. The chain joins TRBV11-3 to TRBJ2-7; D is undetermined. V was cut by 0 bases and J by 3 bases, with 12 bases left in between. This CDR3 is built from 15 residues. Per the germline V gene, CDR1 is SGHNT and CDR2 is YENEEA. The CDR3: CASSLDPTMGYEQYF. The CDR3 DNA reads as TGTGCCAGCAGCTTAGACCCGACCATGGGCTACGAGCAGTACTTC.

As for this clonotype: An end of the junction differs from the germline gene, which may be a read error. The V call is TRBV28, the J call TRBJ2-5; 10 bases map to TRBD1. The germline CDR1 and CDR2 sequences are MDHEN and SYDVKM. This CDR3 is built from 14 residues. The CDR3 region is CASSPTGGREIQYF. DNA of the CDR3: TGTGCCAGCAGTCCGACAGGGGGCAGAGAGATCCAGTACTTC.

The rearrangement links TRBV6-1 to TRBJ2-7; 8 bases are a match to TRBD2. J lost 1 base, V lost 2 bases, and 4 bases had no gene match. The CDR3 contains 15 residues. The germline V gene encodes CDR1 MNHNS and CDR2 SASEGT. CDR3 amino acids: CASSELTSGSYEQYF. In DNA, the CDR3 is TGTGCCAGCAGTGAATTAACTAGCGGATCCTACGAGCAGTACTTC.

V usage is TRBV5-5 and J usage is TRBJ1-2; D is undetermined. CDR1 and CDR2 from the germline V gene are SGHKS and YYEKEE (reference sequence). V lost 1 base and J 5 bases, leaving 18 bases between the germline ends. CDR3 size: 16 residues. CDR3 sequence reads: CASSLLGDSAVYGYTF. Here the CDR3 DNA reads TGTGCCAGCAGCTTGCTCGGAGATTCGGCAGTGTATGGCTACACCTTC. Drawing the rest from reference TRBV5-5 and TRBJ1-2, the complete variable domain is DAGVTQSPTHLIKTRGQQVTLRCSPISGHKSVSWYQQVLGQGPQFIFQYYEKEERGRGNFPDRFSARQFPNYSSELNVNALLLGDSALYLCASSLLGDSAVYGYTFGSGTRLTVV.

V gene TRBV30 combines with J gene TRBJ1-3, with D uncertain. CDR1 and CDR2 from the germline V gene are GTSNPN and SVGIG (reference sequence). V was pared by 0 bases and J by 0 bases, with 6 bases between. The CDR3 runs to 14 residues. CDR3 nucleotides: TGTGCCTGGAGTGTAGGAAGCTCTGGAAACACCATATATTTT. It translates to CAWSVGSSGNTIYF.

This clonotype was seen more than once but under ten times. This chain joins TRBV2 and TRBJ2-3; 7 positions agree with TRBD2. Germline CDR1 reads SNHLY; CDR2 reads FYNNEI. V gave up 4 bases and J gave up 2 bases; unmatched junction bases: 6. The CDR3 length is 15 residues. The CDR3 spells CASSVDAGDTDTQYF. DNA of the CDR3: TGTGCCAGCAGTGTTGACGCGGGAGACACAGATACGCAGTATTTT.

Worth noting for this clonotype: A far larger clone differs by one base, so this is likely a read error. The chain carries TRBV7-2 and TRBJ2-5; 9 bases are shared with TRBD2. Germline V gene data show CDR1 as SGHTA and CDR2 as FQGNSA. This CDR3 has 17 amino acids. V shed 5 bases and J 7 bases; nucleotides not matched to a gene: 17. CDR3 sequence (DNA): TGTGCCAGCAGCCCGGGGGTGGCGGTAGCGGGGGTAGGGACCCAGTACTTC. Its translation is CASSPGVAVAGVGTQYF.